Described below is a single T cell receptor beta chain sequence and its context. Losses at the gene ends were 1 base for V and 5 bases for J; bases not matched to a gene: 7. Germline loops: CDR1 MNHEY, CDR2 SMNVEV (reference sequence). CDR3 length equals 15 residues. Naive CD8 cells comprised CD45RO-negative, CCR7-positively selected cells, excluding terminally differentiated effector memory CD45RA+ cells. The data are from a study of shared clonotypes between healthy human individuals. Assay: immunoSEQ multiplex PCR; the TCRdb copy retains only in-frame clones and omits some. The sample includes 2 million to 2.5 million clones, about 93% of them seen just once.

Sequenced input: naive CD8+ T cells from PBMCs. The clonotype comes from a young man in good health. Some clones in this sample may be carry-over from other donors' samples. This sequence joins TRBV27 and TRBJ2-5; 7 nucleotides agree with TRBD2. The chain's CDR3 is CASSLFSGFEETQYF. The CDR3 DNA sequence: TGTGCCAGCAGTTTATTTAGCGGGTTCGAGGAGACCCAGTACTTC.